This record concerns one TCR beta chain sequence. Looked up from germline, CDR1 is SGHTA and CDR2 is FQGNSA. The CDR3 length is 14 residues. The germline V and J ends were trimmed by 1 base and 2 bases, with 9 bases remaining between them. Each CDR3 protein is one row after TCRdb ran MiXCR on the 5' RACE reads. In the table there are a few hundred thousand distinct CDR3 sequences, roughly a quarter of which are singletons. This sample stems from a study of identical twins. This sample also appeared in a second study, on T cells expressing NK-cell markers.

The origin of this receptor is a woman younger than 35 in good health. The rearrangement links TRBV7-2 to TRBJ2-7; the D gene is possibly TRBD1 (6 bases). The sample taken for sequencing was CD4+ T cells sorted from blood. Here the CDR3 reads CASSLVGDTYEQYF. The CDR3 nucleotides are TGTGCCAGCAGCTTAGTGGGGGACACCTACGAGCAGTACTTC.